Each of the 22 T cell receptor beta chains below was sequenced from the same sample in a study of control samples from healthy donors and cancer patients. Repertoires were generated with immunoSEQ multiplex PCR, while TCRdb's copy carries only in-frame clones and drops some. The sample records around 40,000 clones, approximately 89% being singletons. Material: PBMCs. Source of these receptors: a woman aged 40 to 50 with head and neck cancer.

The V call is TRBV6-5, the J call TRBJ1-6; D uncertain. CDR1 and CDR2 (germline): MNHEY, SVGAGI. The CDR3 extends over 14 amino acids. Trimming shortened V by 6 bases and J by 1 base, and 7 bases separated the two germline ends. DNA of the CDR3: TGTGCCAGCAGCTATCGTTCCTATAATTCACCCCTCCACTTT. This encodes CASSYRSYNSPLHF.

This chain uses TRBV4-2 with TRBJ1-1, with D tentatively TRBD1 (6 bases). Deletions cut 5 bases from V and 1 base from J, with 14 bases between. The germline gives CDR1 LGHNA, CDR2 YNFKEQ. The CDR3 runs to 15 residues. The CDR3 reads CASSESGGTNTEAFF. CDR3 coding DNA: TGTGCCAGCAGCGAAAGCGGGGGCACGAACACTGAAGCTTTCTTT.

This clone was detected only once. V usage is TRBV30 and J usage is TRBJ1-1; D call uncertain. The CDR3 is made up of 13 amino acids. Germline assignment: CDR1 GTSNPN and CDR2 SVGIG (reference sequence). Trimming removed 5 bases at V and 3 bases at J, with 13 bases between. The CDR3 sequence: CAWRARFDTEAFF. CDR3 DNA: TGTGCCTGGCGGGCTAGGTTTGACACTGAAGCTTTCTTT.

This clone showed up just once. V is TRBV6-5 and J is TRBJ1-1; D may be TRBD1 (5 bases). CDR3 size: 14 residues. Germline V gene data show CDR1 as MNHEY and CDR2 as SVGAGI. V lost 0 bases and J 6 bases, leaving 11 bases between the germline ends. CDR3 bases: TGTGCCAGCAGTTACTCGGGGGGAACGGCTGAAGCTTTCTTT. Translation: CASSYSGGTAEAFF.

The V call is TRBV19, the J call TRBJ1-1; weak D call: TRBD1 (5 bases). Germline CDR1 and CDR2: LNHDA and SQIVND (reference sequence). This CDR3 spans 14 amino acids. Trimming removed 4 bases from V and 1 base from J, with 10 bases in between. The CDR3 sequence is CASSTGTANTEAFF. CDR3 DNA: TGTGCCAGTAGTACAGGGACTGCGAACACTGAAGCTTTCTTT.

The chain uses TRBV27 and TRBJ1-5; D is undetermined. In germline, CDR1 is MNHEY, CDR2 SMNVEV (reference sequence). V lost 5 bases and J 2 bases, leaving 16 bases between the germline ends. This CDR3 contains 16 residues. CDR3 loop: CASSPAYFWGNQPQHF. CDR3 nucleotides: TGTGCCAGCAGTCCCGCGTACTTCTGGGGCAATCAGCCCCAGCATTTT.

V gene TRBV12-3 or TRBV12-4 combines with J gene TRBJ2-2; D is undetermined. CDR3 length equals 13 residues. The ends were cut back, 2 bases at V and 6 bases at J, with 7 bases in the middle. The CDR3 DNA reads TGTGCCAGCAGTTTACAGGTCGCCGGGGAGCTGTTTTTT. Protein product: CASSLQVAGELFF.

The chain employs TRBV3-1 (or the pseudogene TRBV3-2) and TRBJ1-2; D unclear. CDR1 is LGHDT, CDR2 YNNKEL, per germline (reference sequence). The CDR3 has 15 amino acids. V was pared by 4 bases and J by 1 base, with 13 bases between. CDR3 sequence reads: CASSPRFEGNYGYTF. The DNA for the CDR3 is TGTGCCAGCAGCCCCAGATTCGAGGGTAACTATGGCTACACCTTC.

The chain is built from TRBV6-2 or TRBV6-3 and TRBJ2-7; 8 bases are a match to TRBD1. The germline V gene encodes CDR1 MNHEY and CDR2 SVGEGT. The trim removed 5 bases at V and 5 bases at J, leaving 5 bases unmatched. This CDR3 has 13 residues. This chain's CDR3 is CASSQRTGNEQYF. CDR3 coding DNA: TGTGCCAGCAGTCAAAGGACAGGGAACGAGCAGTACTTC.

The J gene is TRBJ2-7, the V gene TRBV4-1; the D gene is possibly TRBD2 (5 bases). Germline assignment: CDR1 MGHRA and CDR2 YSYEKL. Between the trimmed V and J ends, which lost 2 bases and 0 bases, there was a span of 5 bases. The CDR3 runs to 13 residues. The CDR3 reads CASSQTSSYEQYF. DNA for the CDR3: TGCGCCAGCAGCCAAACTAGCTCCTACGAGCAGTACTTC.

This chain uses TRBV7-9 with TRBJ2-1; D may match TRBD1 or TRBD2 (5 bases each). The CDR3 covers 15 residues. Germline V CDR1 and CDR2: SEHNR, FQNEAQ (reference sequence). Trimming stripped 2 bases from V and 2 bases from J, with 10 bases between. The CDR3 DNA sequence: TGTGCCAGCAGCTTACCAGGGAGCCCCTACAATGAGCAGTTCTTC. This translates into CASSLPGSPYNEQFF. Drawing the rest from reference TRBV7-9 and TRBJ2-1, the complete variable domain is DTGVSQNPRHKITKRGQNVTFRCDPISEHNRLYWYRQTLGQGPEFLTYFQNEAQLEKSRLLSDRFSAERPKGSFSTLEIQRTEQGDSAMYLCASSLPGSPYNEQFFGPGTRLTVL.

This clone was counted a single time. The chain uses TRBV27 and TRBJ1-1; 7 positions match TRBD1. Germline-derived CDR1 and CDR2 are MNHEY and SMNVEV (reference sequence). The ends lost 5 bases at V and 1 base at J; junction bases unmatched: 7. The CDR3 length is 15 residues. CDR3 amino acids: CASSRQGGRNTEAFF. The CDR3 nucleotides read TGTGCCAGCAGTCGACAGGGAGGGAGGAACACTGAAGCTTTCTTT.

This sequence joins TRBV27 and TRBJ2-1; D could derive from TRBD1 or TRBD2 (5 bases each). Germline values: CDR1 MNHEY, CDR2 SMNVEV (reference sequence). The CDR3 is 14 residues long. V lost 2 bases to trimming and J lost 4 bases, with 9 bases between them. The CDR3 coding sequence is TGTGCCAGCAGTTTAAGAGGGGTTTACAATGAGCAGTTCTTC. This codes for CASSLRGVYNEQFF.

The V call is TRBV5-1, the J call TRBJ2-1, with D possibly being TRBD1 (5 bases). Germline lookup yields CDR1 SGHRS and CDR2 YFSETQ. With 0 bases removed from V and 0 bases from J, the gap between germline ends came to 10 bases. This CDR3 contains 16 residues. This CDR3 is CASSLAGQNSYNEQFF. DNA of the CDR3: TGCGCCAGCAGCTTGGCCGGACAAAACTCCTACAATGAGCAGTTCTTC.

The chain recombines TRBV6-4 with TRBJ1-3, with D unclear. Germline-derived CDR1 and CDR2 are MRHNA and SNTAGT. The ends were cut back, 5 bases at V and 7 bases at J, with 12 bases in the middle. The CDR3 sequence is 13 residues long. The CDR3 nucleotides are TGTGCCAGCAGTATGAACTTGGGGAACACCATATATTTT. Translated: CASSMNLGNTIYF.

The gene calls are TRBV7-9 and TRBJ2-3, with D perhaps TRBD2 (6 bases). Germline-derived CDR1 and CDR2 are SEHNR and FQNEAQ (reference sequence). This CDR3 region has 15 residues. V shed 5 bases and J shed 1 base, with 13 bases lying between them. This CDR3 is CASSRGERGTDTQYF. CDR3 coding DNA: TGTGCCAGCAGCCGAGGGGAGCGGGGCACAGATACGCAGTATTTT.

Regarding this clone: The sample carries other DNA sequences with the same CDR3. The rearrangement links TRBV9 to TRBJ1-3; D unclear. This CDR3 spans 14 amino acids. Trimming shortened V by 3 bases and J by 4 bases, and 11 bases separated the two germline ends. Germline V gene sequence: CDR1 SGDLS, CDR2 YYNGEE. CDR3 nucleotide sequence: TGTGCCAGCAGCGCCGGAGGTTCGGGAAACACCATATATTTT. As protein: CASSAGGSGNTIYF.

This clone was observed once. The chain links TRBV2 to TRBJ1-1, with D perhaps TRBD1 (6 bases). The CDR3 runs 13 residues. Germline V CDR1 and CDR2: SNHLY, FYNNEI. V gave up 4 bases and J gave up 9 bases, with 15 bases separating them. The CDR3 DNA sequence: TGTGCCAGCAGTGTCACAGGGCAAGGCAAAGCTTTCTTT. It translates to CASSVTGQGKAFF.

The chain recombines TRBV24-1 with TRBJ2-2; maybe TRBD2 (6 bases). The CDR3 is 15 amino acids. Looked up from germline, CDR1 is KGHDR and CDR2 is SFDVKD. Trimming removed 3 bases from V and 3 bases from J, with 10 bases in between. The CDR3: CATSDSWRDTGELFF. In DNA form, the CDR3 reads TGTGCCACCAGTGATAGCTGGAGGGACACCGGGGAGCTGTTTTTT.

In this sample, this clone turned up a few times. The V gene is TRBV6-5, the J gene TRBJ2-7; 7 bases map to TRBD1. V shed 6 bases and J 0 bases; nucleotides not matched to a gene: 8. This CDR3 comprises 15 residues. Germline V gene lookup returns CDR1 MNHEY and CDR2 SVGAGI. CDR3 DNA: TGTGCCAGCAGCCAGGGACAGAGGAGCTCCTACGAGCAGTACTTC. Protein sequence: CASSQGQRSSYEQYF.

CDR3 region: CASSPGSGGYEQYF. The CDR3 DNA reads as TGTGCCAGCAGCCCCGGAAGCGGGGGTTACGAGCAGTACTTC. This chain connects TRBV3-1 (or the pseudogene TRBV3-2) to TRBJ2-7, with 8 bases identical to TRBD2. The ends lost 4 bases at V and 4 bases at J; junction bases unmatched: 6. CDR1 is LGHDT and CDR2 is YNNKEL in the germline V gene (reference sequence). This CDR3 has 14 residues.

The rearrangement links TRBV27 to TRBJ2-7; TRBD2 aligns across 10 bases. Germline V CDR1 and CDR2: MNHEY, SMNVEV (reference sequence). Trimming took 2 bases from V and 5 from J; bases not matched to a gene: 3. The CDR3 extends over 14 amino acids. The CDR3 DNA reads TGTGCCAGCAGTTTACTAGCGGGAGACAACGAGCAGTACTTC. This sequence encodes CASSLLAGDNEQYF.